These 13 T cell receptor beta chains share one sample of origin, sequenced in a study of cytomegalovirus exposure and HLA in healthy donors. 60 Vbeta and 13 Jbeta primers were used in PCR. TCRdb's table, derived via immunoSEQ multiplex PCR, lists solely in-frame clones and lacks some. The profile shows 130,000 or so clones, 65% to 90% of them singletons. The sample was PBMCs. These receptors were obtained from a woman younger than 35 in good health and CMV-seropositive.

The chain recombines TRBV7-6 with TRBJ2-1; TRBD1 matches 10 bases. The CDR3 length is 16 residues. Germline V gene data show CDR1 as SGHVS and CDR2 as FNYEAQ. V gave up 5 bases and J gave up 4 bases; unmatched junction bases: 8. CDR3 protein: CASSPMTGGSYNEQFF. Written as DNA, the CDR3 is TGTGCCAGCAGCCCCATGACAGGGGGCTCGTACAATGAGCAGTTCTTC.

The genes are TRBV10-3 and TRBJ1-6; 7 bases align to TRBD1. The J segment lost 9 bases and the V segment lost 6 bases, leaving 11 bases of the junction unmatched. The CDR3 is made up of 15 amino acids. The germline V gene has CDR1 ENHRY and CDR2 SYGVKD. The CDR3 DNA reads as TGTGCCATCAGGCCGGGAGGGGGCGGCATTTCACCCCTCCACTTT. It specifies CAIRPGGGGISPLHF.

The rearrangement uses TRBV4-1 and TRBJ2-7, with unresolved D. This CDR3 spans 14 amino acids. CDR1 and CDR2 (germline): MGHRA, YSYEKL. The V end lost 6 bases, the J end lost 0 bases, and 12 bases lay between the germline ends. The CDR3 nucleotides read TGCGCCAGCAGAGTCACAGAGAGCTCCTACGAGCAGTACTTC. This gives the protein CASRVTESSYEQYF.

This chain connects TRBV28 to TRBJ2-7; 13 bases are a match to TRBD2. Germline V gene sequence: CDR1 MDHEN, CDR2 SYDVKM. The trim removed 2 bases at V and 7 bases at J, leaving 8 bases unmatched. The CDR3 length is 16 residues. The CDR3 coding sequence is TGTGCCAGCAGTTTACCGGGACTAGCGGGGAGTGGGGAGCAGTACTTC. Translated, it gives CASSLPGLAGSGEQYF. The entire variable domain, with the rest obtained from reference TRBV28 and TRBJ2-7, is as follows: DVKVTQSSRYLVKRTGEKVFLECVQDMDHENMFWYRQDPGLGLRLIYFSYDVKMKEKGDIPEGYSVSREKKERFSLILESASTNQTSMYLCASSLPGLAGSGEQYFGPGTRLTVT.

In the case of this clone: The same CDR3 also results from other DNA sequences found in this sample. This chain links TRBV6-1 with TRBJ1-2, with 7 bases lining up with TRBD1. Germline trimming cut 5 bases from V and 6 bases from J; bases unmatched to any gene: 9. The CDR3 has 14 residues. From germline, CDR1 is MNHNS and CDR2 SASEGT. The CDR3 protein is CASSSVGQGDGYTF. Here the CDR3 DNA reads TGTGCCAGCAGTTCAGTGGGCCAGGGGGATGGCTACACCTTC.

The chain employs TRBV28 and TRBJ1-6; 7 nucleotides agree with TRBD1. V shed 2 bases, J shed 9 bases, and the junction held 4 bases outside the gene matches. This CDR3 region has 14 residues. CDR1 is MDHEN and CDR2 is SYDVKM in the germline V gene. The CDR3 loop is CASSLGGGFSPLHF. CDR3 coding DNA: TGTGCCAGCAGTTTAGGAGGGGGCTTTTCACCCCTCCACTTT.

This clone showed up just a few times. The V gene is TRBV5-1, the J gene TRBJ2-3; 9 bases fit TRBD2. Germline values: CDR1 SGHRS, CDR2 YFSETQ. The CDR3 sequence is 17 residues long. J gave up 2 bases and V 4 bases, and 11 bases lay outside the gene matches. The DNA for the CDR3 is TGCGCCAGCAGCCTGGGGACTAGCCAGACTAACACAGATACGCAGTATTTT. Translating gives CASSLGTSQTNTDTQYF.

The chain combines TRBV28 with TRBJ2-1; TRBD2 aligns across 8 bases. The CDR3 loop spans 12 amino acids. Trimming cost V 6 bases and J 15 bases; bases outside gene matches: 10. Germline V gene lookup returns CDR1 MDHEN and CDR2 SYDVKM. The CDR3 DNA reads TGTGCCAGCAGCTTGGGACTAGGCCATGGGTTCTTC. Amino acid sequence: CASSLGLGHGFF.

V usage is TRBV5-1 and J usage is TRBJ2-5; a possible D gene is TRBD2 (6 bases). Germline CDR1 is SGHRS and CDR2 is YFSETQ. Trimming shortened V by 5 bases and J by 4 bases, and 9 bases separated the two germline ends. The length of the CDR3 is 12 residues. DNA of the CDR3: TGCGCCAGCAGGATCGGGGGAGAGACCCAGTACTTC. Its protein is CASRIGGETQYF.

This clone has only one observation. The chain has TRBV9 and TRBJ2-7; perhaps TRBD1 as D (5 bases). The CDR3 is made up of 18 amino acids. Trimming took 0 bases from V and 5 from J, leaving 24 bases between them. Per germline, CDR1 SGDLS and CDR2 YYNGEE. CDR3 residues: CASSVGVSGPPKLNEQYF. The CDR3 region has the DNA TGTGCCAGCAGCGTAGGAGTGTCAGGGCCCCCCAAGCTAAACGAGCAGTACTTC.

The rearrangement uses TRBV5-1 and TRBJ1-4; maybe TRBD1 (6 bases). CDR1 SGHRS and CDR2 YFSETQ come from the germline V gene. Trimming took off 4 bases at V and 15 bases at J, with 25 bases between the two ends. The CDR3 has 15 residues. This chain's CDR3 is CASSPIEGGDRNMFF. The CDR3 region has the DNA TGCGCCAGCAGCCCTATCGAAGGTGGTGACAGGAATATGTTTTTT.

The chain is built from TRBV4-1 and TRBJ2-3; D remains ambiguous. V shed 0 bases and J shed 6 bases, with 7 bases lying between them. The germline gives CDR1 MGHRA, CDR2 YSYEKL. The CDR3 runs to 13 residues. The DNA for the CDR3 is TGCGCCAGCAGCCAAGATTGGGCGGATACGCAGTATTTT. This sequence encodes CASSQDWADTQYF.

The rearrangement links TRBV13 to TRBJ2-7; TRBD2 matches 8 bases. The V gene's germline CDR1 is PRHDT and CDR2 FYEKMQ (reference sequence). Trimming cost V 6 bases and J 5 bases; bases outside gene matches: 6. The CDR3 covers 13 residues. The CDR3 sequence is CASRVAGFNEQYF. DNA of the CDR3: TGTGCCAGCAGAGTAGCGGGGTTCAACGAGCAGTACTTC.